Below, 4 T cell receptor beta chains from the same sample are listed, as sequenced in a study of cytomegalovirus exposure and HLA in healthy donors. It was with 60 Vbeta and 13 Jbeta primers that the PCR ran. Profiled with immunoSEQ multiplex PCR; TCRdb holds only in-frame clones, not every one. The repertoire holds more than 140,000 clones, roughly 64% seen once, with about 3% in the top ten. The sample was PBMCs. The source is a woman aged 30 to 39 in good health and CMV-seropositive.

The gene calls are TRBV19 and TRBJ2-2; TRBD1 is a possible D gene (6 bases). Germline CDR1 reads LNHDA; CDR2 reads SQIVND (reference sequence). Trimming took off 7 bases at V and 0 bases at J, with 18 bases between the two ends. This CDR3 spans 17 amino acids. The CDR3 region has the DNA TGTGCCAGTATTGGAGTGGGAACAGGGACGAACACCGGGGAGCTGTTTTTT. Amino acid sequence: CASIGVGTGTNTGELFF.

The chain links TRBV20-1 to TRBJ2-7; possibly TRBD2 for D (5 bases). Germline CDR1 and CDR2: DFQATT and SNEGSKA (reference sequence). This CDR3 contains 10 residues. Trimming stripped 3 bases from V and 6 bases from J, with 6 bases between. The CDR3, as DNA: TGCAGTGCTAGGGACTTCGAGCAGTACTTC. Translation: CSARDFEQYF.

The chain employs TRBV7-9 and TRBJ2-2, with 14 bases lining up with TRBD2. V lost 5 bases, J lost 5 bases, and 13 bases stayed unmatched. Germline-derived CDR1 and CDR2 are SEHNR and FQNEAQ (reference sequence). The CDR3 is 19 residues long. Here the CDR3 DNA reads TGTGCCAGCAGCGCGCGTCTCGGGACTAGCGGGAGTCGGACCGGGGAGCTGTTTTTT. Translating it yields CASSARLGTSGSRTGELFF. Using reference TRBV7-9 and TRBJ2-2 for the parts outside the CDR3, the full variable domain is DTGVSQNPRHKITKRGQNVTFRCDPISEHNRLYWYRQTLGQGPEFLTYFQNEAQLEKSRLLSDRFSAERPKGSFSTLEIQRTEQGDSAMYLCASSARLGTSGSRTGELFFGEGSRLTVL.

CDR3 amino acids: CASGSMTGGDGKGYGYTF. CDR3 nucleotides: TGTGCCAGCGGCTCGATGACAGGGGGCGATGGAAAAGGCTATGGCTACACCTTC. The chain joins TRBV27 to TRBJ1-2, with 10 bases aligning to TRBD1. The CDR3 runs 18 residues. V lost 8 bases, J lost 4 bases, and 19 bases stayed unmatched. The V gene's germline CDR1 is MNHEY and CDR2 SMNVEV (reference sequence).